This entry describes one T cell receptor (beta chain). Some clones are missing from TCRdb's copy, which holds only in-frame ones; the method was immunoSEQ multiplex PCR. The data show roughly 80,000 clones, 93% seen once. V shed 2 bases and J shed 8 bases, with 6 bases lying between them. The germline gives CDR1 SEHNR, CDR2 FQNEAQ (reference sequence). This CDR3 has 12 residues. The sample originates from a study of T cell changes during pregnancy in multiple sclerosis. Sequences were derived from peripheral blood, sampled in the second trimester of pregnancy. V gene TRBV7-9 combines with J gene TRBJ1-4; D remains unclear. The receptor's source is a female donor with multiple sclerosis, enrolled in a pregnancy study. In DNA, the CDR3 is TGTGCCAGCAGCTTATACGGGGAAAAACTGTTTTTT. It encodes CASSLYGEKLFF. Full variable domain (remainder filled in from reference TRBV7-9 and TRBJ1-4): DTGVSQNPRHKITKRGQNVTFRCDPISEHNRLYWYRQTLGQGPEFLTYFQNEAQLEKSRLLSDRFSAERPKGSFSTLEIQRTEQGDSAMYLCASSLYGEKLFFGSGTQLSVL.